What follows is one TCR beta chain and its context. The data belong to a study of shared T cell receptors in the human thymus. Measured with immunoSEQ multiplex PCR; TCRdb has only the in-frame clones, and not every one. The data hold roughly 700,000 clones, with approximately 88% observed a single time. This CDR3 comprises 13 residues. The V gene end was trimmed by 7 bases and the J gene end by 5 bases; junction bases not matched to a gene: 6. CDR1 and CDR2 from the germline V gene are MNHNS and SASEGT. These records were also assigned to another study, of human thymus T cells. That source notes: Thymic material originated from resections removed in the course of corrective heart surgery. Apparent bias marked the V and J gene usage of thymic and blood repertoires. Overlap was high between thymic repertoires from unrelated individuals, as reported in related research.

The sample was thymocytes. The clonotype originates from a boy under two years old with a congenital heart defect. The rearrangement uses TRBV6-1 and TRBJ2-5; 8 bases line up with TRBD2. The CDR3 protein is CASTIAGSETQYF. CDR3 nucleotide sequence: TGTGCCAGCACGATAGCGGGGAGCGAGACCCAGTACTTC.